These 17 T cell receptor beta chains originate from one sample sequenced in a study of human T cells and chemical hapten exposure. One entry per CDR3 protein, called by TCRdb with MiXCR from the RACE reads. The table shows roughly 130,000 distinct CDR3 sequences, with roughly 9% occurring only once. Regarding time point: healthy volunteer bleed at 2 weeks. Whole blood, unfractionated, served as the material for total RNA extraction. Sequencing was done on a sample of whole blood. These receptor sequences come from a male donor in good health. Some clones in this sample may be carry-over from other donors' samples.

In this sample, this clonotype turned up a few times. The chain joins TRBV11-2 to TRBJ2-1, with a weak D call TRBD2 (6 bases). V was pared by 5 bases and J by 10 bases, with 15 bases between. The CDR3 is 13 amino acids. Germline CDR1 SGHAT, CDR2 FQNNGV. As DNA, the CDR3 is TGTGCCAGCAGCACCAGACTAGAAGAAGAGCAGTTCTTC. It encodes CASSTRLEEEQFF.

This clonotype came up a few times. The chain carries TRBV4-1 and TRBJ1-3; D is unclear. The V end lost 1 base, the J end lost 4 bases, and 11 bases lay between the germline ends. CDR1 is MGHRA and CDR2 is YSYEKL in the germline V gene. The length of the CDR3 is 15 residues. This CDR3 reads CASSQALGGGNTIYF. For the CDR3, the DNA is TGCGCCAGCAGCCAAGCCCTAGGCGGCGGAAACACCATATATTTT.

This chain uses TRBV19 with TRBJ2-7; 13 bases match TRBD2. V shed 9 bases, J shed 4 bases, and the junction held 12 bases outside the gene matches. The length of the CDR3 is 16 residues. Per the germline V gene, CDR1 is LNHDA and CDR2 is SQIVND (reference sequence). CDR3 in amino acids: CASRSEPGLAGYEQYF. CDR3 coding DNA: TGTGCCAGCAGGTCGGAGCCGGGACTAGCGGGGTACGAGCAGTACTTC. Together with reference TRBV19 and TRBJ2-7, the CDR3 gives the full variable domain: DGGITQSPKYLFRKEGQNVTLSCEQNLNHDAMYWYRQDPGQGLRLIYYSQIVNDFQKGDIAEGYSVSREKKESFPLTVTSAQKNPTAFYLCASRSEPGLAGYEQYFGPGTRLTVT.

This clonotype was picked up a small number of times. The rearrangement joins TRBV10-1 to TRBJ2-5; D uncertain. V was cut by 1 base and J by 0 bases, with 6 bases left in between. CDR3 length: 14 amino acids. In germline, CDR1 is WNHNN, CDR2 SYGVQD (reference sequence). The chain's CDR3 is CASSELGNQETQYF. CDR3 DNA: TGCGCCAGCAGTGAGTTGGGGAACCAAGAGACCCAGTACTTC.

V and J are TRBV20-1 and TRBJ2-5; possibly TRBD2 for D (6 bases). This CDR3 is built from 14 residues. The germline CDR1 and CDR2 sequences are DFQATT and SNEGSKA (reference sequence). With 0 bases removed from V and 5 bases from J, the gap between germline ends came to 13 bases. CDR3 sequence: CSARDPRGAETQYF. In nucleotides, the CDR3 is TGCAGTGCTAGAGACCCGCGGGGAGCCGAGACCCAGTACTTC.

This clonotype showed up just a few times. This CDR3 reads CASSQDPLGFGRYTEAFF. CDR3 coding DNA: TGTGCCAGCAGCCAAGATCCGTTGGGATTCGGACGGTACACTGAAGCTTTCTTT. The V call is TRBV14, the J call TRBJ1-1; D remains unclear. Germline lookup yields CDR1 SGHDN and CDR2 FVKESK. V was pared by 0 bases and J by 3 bases, with 20 bases between. The CDR3 contains 18 residues.

In its sample, this clonotype was seen many times. The V call is TRBV10-3, the J call TRBJ2-5; the D gene is possibly TRBD1 (5 bases). Germline loops: CDR1 ENHRY, CDR2 SYGVKD. Trimming shortened V by 2 bases and J by 9 bases, and 16 bases separated the two germline ends. The CDR3 is made up of 14 amino acids. CDR3 in DNA: TGTGCCATCAGTGAGGTTGACGGCCTAGGGGCCCAGTACTTC. Residues: CAISEVDGLGAQYF.

The table lists this clonotype with a few counts. CDR3 sequence (DNA): TGTGCCAGCAGCCCGGACAGGACCTACGAGCAGTACTTC. Protein product: CASSPDRTYEQYF. J is TRBJ2-7 and V is TRBV7-2; 7 bases are a match to TRBD1. CDR3 length equals 13 residues. Germline CDR1 SGHTA, CDR2 FQGNSA. V lost 5 bases, J lost 2 bases, and 3 bases stayed unmatched. The entire variable domain, with the rest obtained from reference TRBV7-2 and TRBJ2-7, is as follows: GAGVSQSPSNKVTEKGKDVELRCDPISGHTALYWYRQSLGQGLEFLIYFQGNSAPDKSGLPSDRFSAERTGGSVSTLTIQRTQQEDSAVYLCASSPDRTYEQYFGPGTRLTVT.

A few counts support this clonotype. The J gene is TRBJ2-3, the V gene TRBV2, with 13 bases that match TRBD2. CDR3 length: 15 amino acids. V dropped 5 bases and J dropped 6; count of bases not matched to a gene: 5. The germline V gene has CDR1 SNHLY and CDR2 FYNNEI. Here the CDR3 DNA reads TGTGCCAGCAGTTCCCGGACTAGCGGGAGTGATACGCAGTATTTT. This gives the protein CASSSRTSGSDTQYF.

This clonotype was counted many times. The rearrangement links TRBV5-1 to TRBJ2-1; possibly TRBD1 for D (5 bases). The CDR3 is 13 residues long. Germline-derived CDR1 and CDR2 are SGHRS and YFSETQ. The germline V and J ends were trimmed by 0 bases and 5 bases, with 6 bases remaining between them. The DNA for the CDR3 is TGCGCCAGCAGCTTGGAACAGGACAATGAGCAGTTCTTC. Protein product: CASSLEQDNEQFF.

For the CDR3, the DNA is TGTGCCAGTAGAGGGACAGCCTCAGCTTACGAGCAGTACTTC. This codes for CASRGTASAYEQYF. V gene TRBV19 combines with J gene TRBJ2-7; 7 positions agree with TRBD1. The CDR3 totals 14 residues. V shed 6 bases, J shed 4 bases, and the junction held 9 bases outside the gene matches. Germline V CDR1 and CDR2: LNHDA, SQIVND (reference sequence).

This clonotype appeared many times. The chain employs TRBV6-1 and TRBJ1-1; perhaps TRBD1 as D (5 bases). The CDR3 spans 13 residues. Trimming shortened V by 8 bases and J by 6 bases, and 16 bases separated the two germline ends. From germline, CDR1 is MNHNS and CDR2 SASEGT. The CDR3 DNA follows: TGTGCCAGCGGCAACTCCGGGGGACCTGAAGCTTTCTTT. It codes for CASGNSGGPEAFF.

This clonotype appeared a few times. The chain is built from TRBV19 and TRBJ2-6; unclear D gene. Germline CDR1 is LNHDA and CDR2 is SQIVND (reference sequence). V lost 5 bases to trimming and J lost 0 bases, with 8 bases between them. The CDR3 consists of 15 residues. DNA of the CDR3: TGTGCCAGTAGTCCGTGGAGCTCTGGGGCCAACGTCCTGACTTTC. Amino acids: CASSPWSSGANVLTF.

The chain carries TRBV14 and TRBJ2-7, with 7 positions matching TRBD1. The CDR3 contains 14 residues. Germline trimming cut 1 base from V and 3 bases from J; bases unmatched to any gene: 3. The germline V gene has CDR1 SGHDN and CDR2 FVKESK. DNA for the CDR3: TGTGCCAGCAGCCAAGCGGGACAGAACTACGAGCAGTACTTC. As protein: CASSQAGQNYEQYF.

This clonotype was seen at least ten times. The V gene is TRBV19, the J gene TRBJ1-5; D uncertain. The CDR3 spans 16 residues. V was pared by 3 bases and J by 2 bases, with 14 bases between. CDR1 and CDR2 (germline): LNHDA, SQIVND (reference sequence). This CDR3 is CASSIPGLGGNQPQHF. The DNA of the CDR3 is TGTGCCAGTAGTATTCCCGGCCTCGGGGGCAATCAGCCCCAGCATTTT.

This clonotype was counted many times. This sequence joins TRBV7-2 and TRBJ1-1; TRBD1 is a possible D gene (6 bases). CDR3 size: 16 residues. Germline CDR1 is SGHTA and CDR2 is FQGNSA. Trimming took off 2 bases at V and 4 bases at J, with 17 bases between the two ends. In DNA, the CDR3 is TGTGCCAGCAGCTTATTAGGGGGTTCCGTGCGCACTGAAGCTTTCTTT. Its protein product is CASSLLGGSVRTEAFF. The variable domain in full, completed from reference TRBV7-2 and TRBJ1-1, reads GAGVSQSPSNKVTEKGKDVELRCDPISGHTALYWYRQSLGQGLEFLIYFQGNSAPDKSGLPSDRFSAERTGGSVSTLTIQRTQQEDSAVYLCASSLLGGSVRTEAFFGQGTRLTVV.

This clonotype has a handful of counts. This chain links TRBV27 with TRBJ1-2; 11 bases map to TRBD1. The J segment lost 8 bases and the V segment lost 0 bases, leaving 14 bases of the junction unmatched. The CDR3 sequence is 18 residues long. Germline V lookup: CDR1 MNHEY, CDR2 SMNVEV (reference sequence). The CDR3 sequence is CASSLSTLRGQGARGYTF. CDR3 bases: TGTGCCAGCAGTTTATCGACCCTAAGAGGACAGGGGGCGCGGGGCTACACCTTC.